This T cell receptor (beta chain) was identified during a study of blood T cell repertoires in COVID-19 (dated by TCRdb to between 2020 and 2021). Describing the broader study: Samples from collaborators originated in the United States, Italy and Spain and spanned both the acute and convalescent phases of COVID-19. The prospective study material was composed of cDNA or gDNA derived from T cells, B-cell-depleted T cells, or PBMCs. Subjects who had been exposed to COVID-19, were actively infected with it, or had recovered from it provided the deeply sampled blood TCRbeta repertoires that made up the dataset. The repertoires were released in a freely available public database meant as a resource for research on the immune response to SARS-CoV-2. Samples were obtained from the ongoing ImmuneRACE study (first 160 participants) and from over a thousand subjects provided by 6 global collaborators. Sample metadata almost always included a de-identified subject ID, COVID-19 status, age in years and sex. Where available, HLA class I and class II types were taken from metadata supplied by the sample provider and were not determined by assay-based typing. The paper as a whole reports these results and caveats: The amount of clinical and demographic metadata varied by source and participant and was provided uncurated.

A remark on this clone: It lacks a known antigen. No clone much larger than this one lies a single base away; base qualities are absent.

The immunoSEQ Assay, a bias-controlled multiplex PCR, was used to amplify TCRbeta CDR3 regions from genomic DNA. Processing in the source paper ran as follows. Within the assay, amplification of reference gene primers was used to estimate how many nucleated cells each sample contained. Sequence reads were collapsed and filtered to measure the absolute abundance of every unique TCRbeta CDR3 rearrangement. For each sample, productive Simpson clonality was calculated as the square root of Simpson's diversity index over productive rearrangements. TCRdb re-hosts the immuneACCESS table, in-frame sequences only. Its copies lack some clones; in the studies checked, an unresolved V gene accounts for under half of them, and the cause for the rest is not known. V and J calls and clone size are as listed in that table; D and trimming were resolved from the DNA. The sample yields tens of thousands of clones; roughly 90% were counted once. 25% to 35% of the sample is in the top ten clones.

V is pruned by 2 bases and J by 12 bases, leaving 5 bases of the junction without a gene match. Reading from cysteine to phenylalanine, the CDR3 counts 13 amino acids. Just the 39-base CDR3 DNA is kept, in frame starting at base 1. Looking up the germline V gene yields CDR1 SGHRS and CDR2 YFSETQ. The collaborating institutions used their own protocols to collect whole blood in K2EDTA tubes. Collaborator samples were shipped for TCRbeta analysis as frozen whole blood, isolated PBMCs, or DNA extracted from either sample type. The V and J segments used are TRBV5-1 and TRBJ2-1; 10 central nucleotides agree with TRBD2. The sequenced material came from peripheral blood. This TCR came from a man in his fifties with active or convalescent COVID-19. For the CDR3, the sequence is CASSLAGGPGQFF. At the DNA level, the sequence is TGCGCCAGCAGCTTAGCGGGAGGGCCGGGGCAGTTCTTC.